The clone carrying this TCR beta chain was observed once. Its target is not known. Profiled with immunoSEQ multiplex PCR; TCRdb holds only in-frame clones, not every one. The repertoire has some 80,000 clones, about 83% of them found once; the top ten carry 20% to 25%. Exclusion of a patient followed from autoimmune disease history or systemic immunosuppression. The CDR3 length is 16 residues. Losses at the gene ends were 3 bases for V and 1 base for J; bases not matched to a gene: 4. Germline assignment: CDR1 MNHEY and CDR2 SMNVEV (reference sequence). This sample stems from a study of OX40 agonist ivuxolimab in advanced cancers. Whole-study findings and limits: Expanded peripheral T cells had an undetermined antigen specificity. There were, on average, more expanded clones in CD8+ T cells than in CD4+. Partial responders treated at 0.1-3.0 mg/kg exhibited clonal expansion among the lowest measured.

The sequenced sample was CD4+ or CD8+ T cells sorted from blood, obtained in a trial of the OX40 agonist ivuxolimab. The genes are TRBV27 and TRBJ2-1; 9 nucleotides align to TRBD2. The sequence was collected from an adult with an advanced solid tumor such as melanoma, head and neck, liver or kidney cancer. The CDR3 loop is CASSFGLAGSYNEQFF. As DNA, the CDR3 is TGTGCCAGCAGTTTTGGGCTAGCGGGATCCTACAATGAGCAGTTCTTC.